The next 18 T cell receptor beta chains were all read from a single sample in a study of T cells after yellow fever vaccination. TCRdb analysed the 5' RACE reads with MiXCR anew, one entry per CDR3 protein. The sample consists of about 340,000 distinct CDR3 sequences, 3% to 4.5% of them appearing once. Sequencing was performed on PBMCs, taken 5 days after the yellow fever booster vaccination. The receptors originated from a man aged 18 to 29 who received the YFV17D yellow fever vaccine.

The rearrangement joins TRBV23-1 to TRBJ1-1; the D is unclear. TRBV23-1 belongs to the ORF category, with a function that is uncertain. Trimming took off 1 base at V and 6 bases at J, with 15 bases between the two ends. The CDR3 spans 15 residues. CDR3: CASSQFPFRVAEAFF. The CDR3 coding sequence is TGCGCCAGCAGTCAATTTCCGTTTAGAGTGGCTGAAGCTTTCTTT.

This chain joins TRBV5-6 and TRBJ1-2; D not certain. Trimming cost V 0 bases and J 4 bases, with 13 bases left between them. The germline CDR1 and CDR2 sequences are SGHDT and YYEEEE. The CDR3 length is 15 residues. The CDR3 here is CASSLVAGRGYGYTF. The CDR3 DNA sequence: TGTGCCAGCAGCTTGGTGGCGGGAAGAGGCTATGGCTACACCTTC. Drawing the rest from reference TRBV5-6 and TRBJ1-2, the complete variable domain is DAGVTQSPTHLIKTRGQQVTLRCSPKSGHDTVSWYQQALGQGPQFIFQYYEEEERQRGNFPDRFSGHQFPNYSSELNVNALLLGDSALYLCASSLVAGRGYGYTFGSGTRLTVV.

This clonotype was detected ten times or more. The V and J genes are TRBV7-8 and TRBJ2-7, with D unclear. In germline, CDR1 is SGHVS, CDR2 FQNEAQ. CDR3 length: 14 residues. V lost 6 bases to trimming and J lost 3 bases, with 15 bases between them. DNA for the CDR3: TGTGCCAGCAGTTTTTGGCCGAACGGCTACGAGCAGTACGTC. It translates to CASSFWPNGYEQYV.

A few counts support this clonotype. The rearrangement uses TRBV12-3 or TRBV12-4 and TRBJ2-3, with D possibly TRBD1 on 6 matching bases. The CDR3 consists of 15 residues. Between the trimmed V and J ends, which lost 3 bases and 0 bases, there was a span of 10 bases. The CDR3 region is CASSFSDRSTDTQYF. The CDR3 nucleotides are TGTGCCAGCAGTTTCTCCGACAGGAGCACAGATACGCAGTATTTT.

In this sample, this clonotype turned up many times. The chain is built from TRBV4-1 and TRBJ2-3; tentative D call: TRBD1 (6 bases). Germline V gene sequence: CDR1 MGHRA, CDR2 YSYEKL. The CDR3 sequence is 15 residues long. With 6 bases removed from V and 0 bases from J, the gap between germline ends came to 13 bases. CDR3 sequence: CASRLEQGSTDTQYF. CDR3 bases: TGCGCCAGCAGACTGGAACAGGGTAGCACAGATACGCAGTATTTT.

Only a few counts were recorded for this clonotype. The chain links TRBV6-5 to TRBJ2-7; TRBD1 might be the D (7 bases). Germline-derived CDR1 and CDR2 are MNHEY and SVGAGI. There are 15 residues in the CDR3. V lost 2 bases, J lost 3 bases, and 14 bases lay in between. For the CDR3, the DNA is TGTGCCAGCAGTTACGGGGCAGGGGGAGGCTACGAGCAGTACTTC. Its translation is CASSYGAGGGYEQYF.

This clonotype has ten or more counts. The J gene is TRBJ1-5, the V gene TRBV12-3 or TRBV12-4, with D uncertain. The CDR3 contains 13 residues. With 3 bases removed from V and 3 bases from J, the gap between germline ends came to 6 bases. CDR3 nucleotides: TGTGCCAGCAGTTTTACGGACAATCAGCCCCAGCATTTT. It specifies CASSFTDNQPQHF.

This clonotype was observed a few times. The V call is TRBV7-2, the J call TRBJ1-3; TRBD1 matches at 10 bases. Germline V lookup: CDR1 SGHTA, CDR2 FQGNSA. J was trimmed by 8 bases and V by 8 bases; bases with no gene match: 6. CDR3 length: 13 amino acids. This CDR3 is CASGRDRGYTIYF. The CDR3 coding sequence is TGTGCCAGCGGGAGGGACAGGGGATACACCATATATTTT.

Ten or more counts support this clonotype. The chain uses TRBV7-2 and TRBJ1-2; TRBD1 aligns across 8 bases. With V trimmed by 4 bases and J by 2 bases, 6 bases remained unmatched. CDR3 length equals 15 residues. CDR1 SGHTA and CDR2 FQGNSA come from the germline V gene. This chain's CDR3 is CASSYSTGENYGYTF. DNA for the CDR3: TGTGCCAGCAGCTACTCGACAGGGGAGAACTATGGCTACACCTTC.

This clonotype was seen ten or more times. The V call is TRBV4-2, the J call TRBJ2-7; 9 nucleotides line up with TRBD1. The CDR3 is 15 residues long. Germline CDR1 is LGHNA and CDR2 is YNFKEQ. The J segment lost 3 bases and the V segment lost 4 bases, leaving 7 bases of the junction unmatched. The CDR3 region is CASSPGQGPIYEQYF. CDR3 bases: TGTGCCAGCAGCCCAGGACAGGGGCCAATCTACGAGCAGTACTTC.

This clonotype was seen only a few times. This sequence joins TRBV6-5 and TRBJ2-1; 7 nucleotides agree with TRBD1. Germline CDR1 is MNHEY and CDR2 is SVGAGI. The CDR3 spans 13 residues. V was clipped by 8 bases and J by 4 bases; unmatched bases: 5. CDR3 sequence (DNA): TGTGCCAGCGGGGCAGGGGGTTACAATGAGCAGTTCTTC. Translating it yields CASGAGGYNEQFF.

The chain carries TRBV20-1 and TRBJ2-1; the match to TRBD2 covers 9 bases. Trimming removed 0 bases from V and 7 bases from J; junction bases left unmatched: 7. CDR1 is DFQATT and CDR2 is SNEGSKA in the germline V gene (reference sequence). The CDR3 extends over 15 amino acids. CDR3 in amino acids: CSARDPQRGDNEQFF. In DNA form, the CDR3 reads TGCAGTGCTAGAGATCCCCAGCGGGGGGATAATGAGCAGTTCTTC.

V gene TRBV14 combines with J gene TRBJ2-7; no firm D call. The length of the CDR3 is 15 residues. The V gene's germline CDR1 is SGHDN and CDR2 FVKESK. The V and J ends lost 0 bases and 3 bases respectively, with 12 bases between them. CDR3 sequence reads: CASSQDALVRYEQYV. The CDR3 nucleotides are TGTGCCAGCAGCCAAGACGCGCTAGTCCGCTACGAGCAGTACGTC.

The chain combines TRBV25-1 with TRBJ2-7, with D perhaps TRBD2 (7 bases). V was pared by 0 bases and J by 5 bases, with 11 bases between. The CDR3 covers 14 residues. The germline V gene encodes CDR1 MGHDK and CDR2 SYGVNS. The CDR3 DNA reads as TGTGCCAGCAGTGAATATCAGGGGAGGGACGAGCAGTACTTC. Translating it yields CASSEYQGRDEQYF.

This clonotype was detected ten times or more. The chain links TRBV4-3 to TRBJ2-3; D gene unclear. V lost 2 bases and J 1 base, leaving 4 bases between the germline ends. Germline lookup yields CDR1 LGHNA and CDR2 YSLEER. CDR3 length equals 13 residues. CDR3 protein: CASSQRGTDTQYF. For the CDR3, the DNA is TGCGCCAGCAGCCAAAGGGGCACAGATACGCAGTATTTT.

V gene TRBV6-5 combines with J gene TRBJ2-3; D unclear. The CDR3 consists of 13 residues. V dropped 4 bases and J dropped 10 bases, with 15 bases sitting between them. Germline V gives CDR1 MNHEY, CDR2 SVGAGI. Here the CDR3 DNA reads TGTGCCAGCAGTTCCGACAATAGCCTTTCGCAGTATTTT. Translation gives CASSSDNSLSQYF.

There are a few counts of this clonotype. This rearrangement joins TRBV5-1 to TRBJ1-1; D gene unclear. The CDR3 contains 13 residues. Germline V gives CDR1 SGHRS, CDR2 YFSETQ. Trimming pared 3 bases from V and 1 base from J, leaving 7 bases between. The CDR3 DNA is TGCGCCAGCAGCTGGCTGACGAACACTGAAGCTTTCTTT. Its translation is CASSWLTNTEAFF.

The chain combines TRBV27 with TRBJ2-2; no clear D gene. CDR1 and CDR2 (germline): MNHEY, SMNVEV (reference sequence). CDR3 length equals 15 residues. V gave up 8 bases and J gave up 2 bases, with 15 bases separating them. Here the CDR3 DNA reads TGTGCCAGCGGACCGTGGGGATTAAACACCGGGGAGCTGTTTTTT. The encoded protein is CASGPWGLNTGELFF.